Below are 9 T cell receptor beta chains sequenced from a single sample in a study of prognosis after radiotherapy for stage I lung cancer. Amplification of the TCR beta CDR3 (from genomic DNA) was done by two-round multiplex PCR. Round one of PCR was performed, and it used primers specific to each TRBV and TRBJ gene. MiXCR was run by TCRdb on the multiplex PCR reads, yielding one entry per CDR3 protein. The sample carries about 12,000 distinct CDR3 sequences, 54% recorded once. Here the sequenced sample was PBMCs, taken before or after stereotactic body radiation therapy (not recorded which). Receptors were obtained from a donor aged 50 or older with non-small cell lung cancer.

Turning to this clonotype: It is likely a read error, because the conserved phenylalanine at the end of the CDR3 is missing. The chain combines TRBV10-3 with TRBJ2-1; 11 nucleotides match TRBD2. The germline V gene encodes CDR1 ENHRY and CDR2 SYGVKD. CDR3 size: 13 residues. The V gene end was trimmed by 9 bases and the J gene end by 5 bases; junction bases not matched to a gene: 3. The CDR3 bases are TGTGCCATAGGGGGACTAGCGGACAATGAGCAGTTCTTG. Translation: CAIGGLADNEQFL.

This clonotype has a count of ten or more. The V gene is TRBV19, the J gene TRBJ2-3; TRBD2 matches at 10 bases. In germline, CDR1 is LNHDA, CDR2 SQIVND (reference sequence). The CDR3 consists of 15 residues. Trimming took 6 bases from V and 2 from J; bases not matched to a gene: 5. CDR3 in DNA: TGTGCCAGTAGGGATAGCGGGAGGACCACAGATACGCAGTATTTT. Translation: CASRDSGRTTDTQYF.

By share, this clonotype ranks as medium-sized (0.01 to 0.1%). The chain recombines TRBV11-2 with TRBJ1-5; no firm D call. The CDR3 is 13 residues long. CDR1 and CDR2 (germline): SGHAT, FQNNGV. Deletions cut 0 bases from V and 7 bases from J, with 7 bases between. CDR3 bases: TGTGCCAGCAGCTTAGAACGGGGACAGCCCCAGCATTTT. As protein: CASSLERGQPQHF.

This clonotype was detected only once. With a far larger clone one base away, a read error is the likely cause. This sequence joins TRBV7-9 and TRBJ2-7, with 9 nucleotides matching TRBD2. The germline CDR1 and CDR2 sequences are SEHNR and FQNEAQ (reference sequence). There are 14 residues in the CDR3. V shed 2 bases and J 10 bases; nucleotides not matched to a gene: 9. CDR3 nucleotide sequence: TGTGCCAGCAGCTTAACCCAGCGGGAGGAGGACCAGTACTTC. It encodes CASSLTQREEDQYF.

With regard to this clonotype: Given a far larger clone just one base away, this is likely a sequencing read error. The genes are TRBV6-8 and TRBJ1-1, with D uncertain. From germline, CDR1 is MNHGY and CDR2 SAAAGT. V was shortened by 8 bases and J by 0 bases, with 13 bases between the two germline ends. The length of the CDR3 is 14 residues. CDR3 residues: CASLGIWMNTEAFF. The CDR3 DNA follows: TGTGCCAGCCTAGGTATATGGATGAACACTGAAGCTTTCTTT.

Many counts were recorded for this clonotype. This rearrangement joins TRBV10-2 to TRBJ2-7; D call uncertain. Germline CDR1 and CDR2: WSHSY and SAAADI. The CDR3 is made up of 14 amino acids. The V and J ends lost 1 base and 2 bases respectively, with 9 bases between them. The DNA for the CDR3 is TGCGCCAGCAGTGAGTTAGGGCTAACCTACGAGCAGTACTTC. It encodes CASSELGLTYEQYF.

This clonotype was seen once. An end of the junction does not agree with germline; a read error may underlie this. The chain links TRBV2 to TRBJ2-7, with no clear D. This CDR3 comprises 16 residues. From germline, CDR1 is SNHLY and CDR2 FYNNEI. The CDR3 here is CASIEGGRGLSYEQYF. The CDR3 coding sequence is TGTGCCAGCATTGAAGGCGGTAGAGGCCTCTCCTACGAGCAGTACTTC. Filled out from reference TRBV2 and TRBJ2-7, the complete variable domain reads EPEVTQTPSHQVTQMGQEVILRCVPISNHLYFYWYRQILGQKVEFLVSFYNNEISEKSEIFDDQFSVERPDGSNFTLKIRSTKLEDSAMYFCASIEGGRGLSYEQYFGPGTRLTVT.

This clonotype occurred once. The genes are TRBV6-9 and TRBJ2-7; the D call may be TRBD1 or TRBD2 (6 bases each). CDR1 and CDR2 from the germline V gene are MNHGY and SVAAGI. The CDR3 length is 17 residues. The V end was cut by 3 bases, the J end by 1 base, with 19 bases between. CDR3 amino acids: CASSYLPPGAWSYEQYF. CDR3 bases: TGTGCCAGCAGTTACCTCCCGCCGGGGGCCTGGTCCTACGAGCAGTACTTC.

This clonotype was found once. This chain connects TRBV27 to TRBJ2-3; D not certain. Trimming left V 3 bases short and J 6 bases short, with 16 bases between. This CDR3 has 15 residues. Looked up from germline, CDR1 is MNHEY and CDR2 is SMNVEV (reference sequence). The CDR3: CASSFLPDRLDTQYF. CDR3 nucleotide sequence: TGTGCCAGCAGTTTTCTCCCCGACCGATTGGATACGCAGTATTTT.